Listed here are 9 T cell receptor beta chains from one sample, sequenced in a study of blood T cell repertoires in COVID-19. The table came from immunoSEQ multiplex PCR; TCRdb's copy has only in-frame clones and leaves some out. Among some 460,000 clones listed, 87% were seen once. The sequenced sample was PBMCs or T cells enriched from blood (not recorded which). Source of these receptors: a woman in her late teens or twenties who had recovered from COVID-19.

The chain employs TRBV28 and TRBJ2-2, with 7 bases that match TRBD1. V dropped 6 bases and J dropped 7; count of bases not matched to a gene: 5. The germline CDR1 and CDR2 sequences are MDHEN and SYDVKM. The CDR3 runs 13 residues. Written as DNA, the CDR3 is TGTGCCAGCAGACAGGGGACGGGCGGGGAGCTGTTTTTT. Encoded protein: CASRQGTGGELFF.

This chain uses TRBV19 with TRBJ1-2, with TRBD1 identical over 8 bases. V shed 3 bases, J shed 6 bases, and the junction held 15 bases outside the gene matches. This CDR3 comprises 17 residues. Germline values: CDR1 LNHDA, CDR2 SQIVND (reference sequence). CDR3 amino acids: CASSMLTRQGFGDGYTF. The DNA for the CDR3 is TGTGCCAGTAGTATGTTAACGAGACAGGGGTTCGGAGATGGCTACACCTTC. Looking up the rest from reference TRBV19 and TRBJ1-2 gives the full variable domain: DGGITQSPKYLFRKEGQNVTLSCEQNLNHDAMYWYRQDPGQGLRLIYYSQIVNDFQKGDIAEGYSVSREKKESFPLTVTSAQKNPTAFYLCASSMLTRQGFGDGYTFGSGTRLTVV.

CDR3 in amino acids: CATSMRATGLATWNEQFF. DNA for the CDR3: TGTGCCACCAGTATGAGGGCTACGGGACTAGCGACATGGAATGAGCAGTTCTTC. The chain joins TRBV24-1 to TRBJ2-1; 10 nucleotides align to TRBD2. The V segment lost 6 bases and the J segment 7 bases; nucleotides outside the gene matches: 17. The CDR3 runs to 18 residues. Germline V gene lookup returns CDR1 KGHDR and CDR2 SFDVKD.

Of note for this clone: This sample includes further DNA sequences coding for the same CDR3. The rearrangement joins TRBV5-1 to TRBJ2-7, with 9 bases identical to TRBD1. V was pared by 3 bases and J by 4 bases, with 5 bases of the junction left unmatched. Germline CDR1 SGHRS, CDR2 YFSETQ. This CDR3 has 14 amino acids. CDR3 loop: CASSSGTGLYEQYF. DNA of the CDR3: TGCGCCAGCAGCTCCGGGACAGGGTTATACGAGCAGTACTTC.

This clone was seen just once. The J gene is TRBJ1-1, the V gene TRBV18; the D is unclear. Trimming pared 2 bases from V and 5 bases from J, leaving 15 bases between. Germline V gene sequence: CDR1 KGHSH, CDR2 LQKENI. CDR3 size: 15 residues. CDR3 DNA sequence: TGTGCCAGCTCACCAATCCTTTTGCGGGAGACTGAAGCTTTCTTT. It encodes CASSPILLRETEAFF.

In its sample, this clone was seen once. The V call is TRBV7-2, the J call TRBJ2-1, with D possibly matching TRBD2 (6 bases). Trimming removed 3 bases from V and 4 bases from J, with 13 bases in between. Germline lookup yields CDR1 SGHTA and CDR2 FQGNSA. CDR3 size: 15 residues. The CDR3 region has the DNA TGTGCCAGCAGCTTCCCGGGACGGGGGTACAATGAGCAGTTCTTC. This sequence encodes CASSFPGRGYNEQFF. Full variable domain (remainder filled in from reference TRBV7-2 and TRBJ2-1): GAGVSQSPSNKVTEKGKDVELRCDPISGHTALYWYRQSLGQGLEFLIYFQGNSAPDKSGLPSDRFSAERTGGSVSTLTIQRTQQEDSAVYLCASSFPGRGYNEQFFGPGTRLTVL.

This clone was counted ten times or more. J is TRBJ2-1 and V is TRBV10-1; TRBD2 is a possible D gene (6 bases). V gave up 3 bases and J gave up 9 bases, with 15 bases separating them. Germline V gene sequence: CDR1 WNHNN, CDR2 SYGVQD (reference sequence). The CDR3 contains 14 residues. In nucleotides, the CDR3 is TGCGCCAGCAGTGAATCGTCTGAGGGAGGTGAGCAGTTCTTC. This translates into CASSESSEGGEQFF.

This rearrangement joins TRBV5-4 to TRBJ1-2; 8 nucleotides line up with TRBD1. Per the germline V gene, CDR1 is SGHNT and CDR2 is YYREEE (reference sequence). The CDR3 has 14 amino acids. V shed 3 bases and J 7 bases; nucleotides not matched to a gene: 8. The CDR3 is CASSWDPGGSGYTF. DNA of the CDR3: TGTGCCAGCAGCTGGGACCCAGGGGGCTCTGGCTACACCTTC.

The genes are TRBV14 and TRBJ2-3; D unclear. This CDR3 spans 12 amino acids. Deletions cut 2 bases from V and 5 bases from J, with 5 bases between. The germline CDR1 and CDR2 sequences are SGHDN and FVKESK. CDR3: CASSQIGDTQYF. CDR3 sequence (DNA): TGTGCCAGCAGCCAAATCGGAGATACGCAGTATTTT.